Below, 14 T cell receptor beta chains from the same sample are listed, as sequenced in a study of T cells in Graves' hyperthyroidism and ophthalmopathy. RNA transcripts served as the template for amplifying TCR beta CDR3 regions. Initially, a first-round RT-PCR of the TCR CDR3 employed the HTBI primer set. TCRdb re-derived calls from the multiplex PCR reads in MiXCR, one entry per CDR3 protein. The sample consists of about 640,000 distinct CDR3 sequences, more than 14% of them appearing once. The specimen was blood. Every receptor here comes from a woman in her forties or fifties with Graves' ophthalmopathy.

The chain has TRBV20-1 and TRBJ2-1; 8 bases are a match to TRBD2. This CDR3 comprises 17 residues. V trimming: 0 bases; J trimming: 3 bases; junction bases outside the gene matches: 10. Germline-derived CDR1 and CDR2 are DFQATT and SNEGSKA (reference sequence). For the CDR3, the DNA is TGCAGTGCTAGAGATTGGGCGACTAGCGCCCACTACAATGAGCAGTTCTTC. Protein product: CSARDWATSAHYNEQFF.

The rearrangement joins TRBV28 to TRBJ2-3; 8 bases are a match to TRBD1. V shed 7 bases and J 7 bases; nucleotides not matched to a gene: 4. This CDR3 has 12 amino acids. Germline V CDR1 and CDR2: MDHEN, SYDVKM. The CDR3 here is CASTRTGHTQYF. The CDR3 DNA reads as TGTGCCAGCACCAGGACAGGGCATACGCAGTATTTT.

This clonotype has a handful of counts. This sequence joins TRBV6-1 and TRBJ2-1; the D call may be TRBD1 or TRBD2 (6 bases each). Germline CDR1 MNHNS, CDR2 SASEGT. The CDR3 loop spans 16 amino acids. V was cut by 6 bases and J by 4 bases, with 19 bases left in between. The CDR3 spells CASRTLRGRQYNEQFF. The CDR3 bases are TGTGCCAGCAGGACACTAAGGGGGAGGCAATACAATGAGCAGTTCTTC.

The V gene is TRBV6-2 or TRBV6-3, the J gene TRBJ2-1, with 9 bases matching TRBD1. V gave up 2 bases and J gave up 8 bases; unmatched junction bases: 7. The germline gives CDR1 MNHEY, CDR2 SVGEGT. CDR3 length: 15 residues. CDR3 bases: TGTGCCAGCAGTTACCGGGACAGGGTGGACGATGAGCAGTTCTTC. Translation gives CASSYRDRVDDEQFF.

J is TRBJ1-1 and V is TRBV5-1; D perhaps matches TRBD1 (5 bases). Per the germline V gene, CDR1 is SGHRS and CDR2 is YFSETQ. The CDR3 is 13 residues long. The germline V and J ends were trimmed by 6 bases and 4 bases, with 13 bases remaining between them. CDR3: CASMGQGSTEAFF. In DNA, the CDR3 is TGCGCCAGCATGGGCCAGGGATCCACTGAAGCTTTCTTT.

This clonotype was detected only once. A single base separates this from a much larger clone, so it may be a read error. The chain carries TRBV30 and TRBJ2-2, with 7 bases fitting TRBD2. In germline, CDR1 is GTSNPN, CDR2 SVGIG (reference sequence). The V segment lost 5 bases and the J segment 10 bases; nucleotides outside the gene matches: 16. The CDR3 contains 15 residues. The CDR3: CAWAIGGGRVVELFF. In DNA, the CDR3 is TGTGCCTGGGCCATTGGGGGGGGTAGAGTCGTGGAGCTGTTTTTT.

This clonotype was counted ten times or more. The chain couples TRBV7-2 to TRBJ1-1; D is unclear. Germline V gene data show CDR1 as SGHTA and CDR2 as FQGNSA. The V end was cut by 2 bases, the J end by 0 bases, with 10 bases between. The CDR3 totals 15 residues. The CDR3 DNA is TGTGCCAGCAGCTTATACGGGGAGGTGAACACTGAAGCTTTCTTT. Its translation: CASSLYGEVNTEAFF.

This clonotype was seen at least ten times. The CDR3 region is CSARARPGWETQYF. The DNA of the CDR3 is TGCAGTGCTAGGGCTAGGCCAGGGTGGGAGACCCAGTACTTC. V usage is TRBV20-1 and J usage is TRBJ2-5; perhaps TRBD1 as D (5 bases). The CDR3 length is 14 residues. V was cut by 3 bases and J by 5 bases, with 16 bases left in between. In germline, CDR1 is DFQATT, CDR2 SNEGSKA (reference sequence).

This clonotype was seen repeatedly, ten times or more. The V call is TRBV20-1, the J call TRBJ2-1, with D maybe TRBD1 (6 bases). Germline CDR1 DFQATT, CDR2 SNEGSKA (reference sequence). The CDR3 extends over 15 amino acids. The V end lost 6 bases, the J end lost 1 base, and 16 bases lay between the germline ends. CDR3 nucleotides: TGCAGTGCGCAAACAGGGATAGGATCCTACAATGAGCAGTTCTTC. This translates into CSAQTGIGSYNEQFF.

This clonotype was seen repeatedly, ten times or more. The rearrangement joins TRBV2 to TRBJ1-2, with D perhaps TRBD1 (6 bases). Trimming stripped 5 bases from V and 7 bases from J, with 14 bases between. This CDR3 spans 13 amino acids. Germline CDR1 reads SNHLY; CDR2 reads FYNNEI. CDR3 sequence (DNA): TGTGCCAGCAGTTGGGTCGAGGGGGGTGGCTACACCTTC. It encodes CASSWVEGGGYTF.

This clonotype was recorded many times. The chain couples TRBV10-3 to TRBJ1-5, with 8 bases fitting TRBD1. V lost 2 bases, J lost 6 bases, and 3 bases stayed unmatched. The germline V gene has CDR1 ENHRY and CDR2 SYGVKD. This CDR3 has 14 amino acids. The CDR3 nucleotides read TGTGCCATCAGTGAGCAGGGGGCGCGTCAGCCCCAGCATTTT. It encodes CAISEQGARQPQHF.

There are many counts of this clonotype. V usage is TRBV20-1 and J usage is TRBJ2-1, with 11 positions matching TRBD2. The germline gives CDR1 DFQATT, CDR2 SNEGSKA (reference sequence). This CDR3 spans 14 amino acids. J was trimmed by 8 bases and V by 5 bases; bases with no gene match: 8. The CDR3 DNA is TGCAGTGCTCTGCCTAGCGGGAGGTGGGATGAGCAGTTCTTC. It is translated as CSALPSGRWDEQFF.

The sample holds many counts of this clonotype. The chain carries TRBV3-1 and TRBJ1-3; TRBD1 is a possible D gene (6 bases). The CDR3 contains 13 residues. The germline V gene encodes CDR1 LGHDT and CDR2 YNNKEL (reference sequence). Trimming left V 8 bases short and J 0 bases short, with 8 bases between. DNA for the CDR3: TGTGCCAGCGGACAGCGCTCTGGAAACACCATATATTTT. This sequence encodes CASGQRSGNTIYF.

The CDR3 protein is CASKRTSGRAGSYNEQFF. As DNA, the CDR3 is TGTGCCAGCAAACGGACTAGCGGGAGGGCCGGTTCCTACAATGAGCAGTTCTTC. This chain uses TRBV27 with TRBJ2-1; 15 nucleotides agree with TRBD2. After removal of 7 bases from V and 1 base from J, the junction contained 8 bases not matched to a gene. The germline CDR1 and CDR2 sequences are MNHEY and SMNVEV (reference sequence). This CDR3 contains 18 residues.